The rows below give T cell receptor beta chains drawn from one sample of a study of T cells in localized non-small cell lung cancer. This table comes from immunoSEQ multiplex PCR, and its TCRdb copy is limited to in-frame clones, with some not included. This sample carries 25,000 to 30,000 clones, around 90% of them seen once, and the ten largest clones take under 15%. The specimen was peripheral blood, collected before any cancer treatment. The receptor set was obtained from a female donor over 55 with stage III squamous cell lung carcinoma. The CDR3 runs from the conserved cysteine through the conserved F or W. D genes are given only for firm matches. Clone size is given for some rows only: seen once, a few or many times, or a class if the clone is expanded.

j_call cdr3_length clone_size d_call v_call cdr3_aa cdr3_nt
TRBJ2-3 16 NA NA TRBV19 CASTPTRGGLTDTQYF TGTGCCAGTACCCCTACTCGAGGGGGGCTGACAGATACGCAGTATTTT
TRBJ2-2 17 NA NA TRBV27 CASKRSPSALNTGELFF TGTGCCAGCAAGCGGAGCCCTAGCGCCCTTAACACCGGGGAGCTGTTTTTT
TRBJ2-7 15 once TRBD1 TRBV7-3 CASSLNGGTGSEQYF TGTGCCAGCAGCCTAAATGGGGGGACAGGGAGCGAGCAGTACTTC
TRBJ2-7 13 NA NA TRBV4-2 CASSQMGTYEQYF TGTGCCAGCAGCCAGATGGGTACCTACGAGCAGTACTTC
TRBJ2-5 15 NA NA TRBV11-3 CASSLDRGAGETQYF TGTGCCAGCAGCTTAGATCGCGGGGCCGGGGAGACCCAGTACTTC
TRBJ2-5 13 NA NA TRBV18 CASSPERTETQYF TGTGCCAGCTCACCCGAACGGACGGAGACCCAGTACTTC
TRBJ2-7 16 NA TRBD1 TRBV6-5 CASSYTWRDRAYEQYF TGTGCCAGCAGTTACACCTGGCGGGACAGGGCCTACGAGCAGTACTTC
TRBJ1-4 15 NA TRBD1 TRBV28 CASSYAQGLEEKLFF TGTGCCAGCAGTTACGCACAGGGGCTGGAAGAAAAACTGTTTTTT
TRBJ1-4 14 NA TRBD1 TRBV6-1 CASSDSWTGEKLFF TGTGCCAGCAGCGACTCGTGGACAGGGGAAAAACTGTTTTTT
TRBJ1-2 14 NA NA TRBV15 CATSRGQESYGYTF TGTGCCACCAGCAGAGGACAGGAAAGCTATGGCTACACCTTC
TRBJ1-1 16 few NA TRBV11-2 CASSPRSAGGNTEAFF TGTGCCAGCAGCCCCCGATCCGCAGGAGGGAACACTGAAGCTTTCTTT
TRBJ2-7 14 NA NA TRBV27 CASSLLALSYEQYF TGTGCCAGCAGTTTATTAGCGCTCTCCTACGAGCAGTACTTC
TRBJ1-3 15 once NA TRBV11-2 CASTVFRGSGNTIYF TGTGCCAGCACCGTTTTCAGGGGTTCTGGAAACACCATATATTTT
TRBJ2-5 13 NA NA TRBV19 CASSIPGVETQYF TGTGCCAGTAGTATACCAGGGGTAGAGACCCAGTACTTC
TRBJ2-3 16 NA TRBD1 TRBV4-3 CASSQGKDRGQDTQYF TGCGCCAGCAGCCAAGGAAAAGACAGGGGGCAAGATACGCAGTATTTT
TRBJ2-1 16 once TRBD2 TRBV11-2 CASSSLGGSSYNEQFF TGTGCCAGCAGCTCCTTGGGGGGGAGCTCCTACAATGAGCAGTTCTTC
TRBJ2-2 13 few NA TRBV28 CASSGDYTGELFF TGTGCCAGCAGCGGAGACTACACCGGGGAGCTGTTTTTT
TRBJ2-1 16 once NA TRBV7-9 CASSLEGWRDYNEQFF TGTGCCAGCAGCTTAGAAGGGTGGCGGGACTACAATGAGCAGTTCTTC
TRBJ2-2 19 NA NA TRBV21-1 CASRRRQGSSVFDTGELFF TGTGCCAGCCGGAGGCGACAGGGGAGTTCGGTTTTTGACACCGGGGAGCTGTTTTTT
TRBJ2-1 16 NA NA TRBV19 CASMAGEQQPYNEQFF TGTGCCAGTATGGCCGGGGAACAACAACCCTACAATGAGCAGTTCTTC
TRBJ2-7 15 NA TRBD1 TRBV27 CASSFAGTGIHEQYF TGTGCCAGCAGTTTCGCGGGGACAGGGATCCACGAGCAGTACTTC
TRBJ2-1 14 once TRBD2 TRBV15 CATATSGWYNEQFF TGTGCCACCGCCACTAGCGGTTGGTACAATGAGCAGTTCTTC
TRBJ2-7 14 NA TRBD1 TRBV6-5 CASSYPDRLSEQYF TGTGCCAGCAGTTATCCGGACAGGTTGAGCGAGCAGTACTTC
TRBJ2-2 19 once NA TRBV7-9 CASSLALATILANTGELFF TGTGCCAGCAGCTTAGCGCTAGCGACAATCCTCGCGAACACCGGGGAGCTGTTTTTT
TRBJ2-3 13 NA NA TRBV29-1 CSSPGQSTDTQYF TGCAGCTCCCCGGGACAAAGCACAGATACGCAGTATTTT
TRBJ2-1 17 NA NA TRBV18 CASSRGGVDFVGNEQFF TGTGCCAGCTCACGAGGAGGGGTGGACTTTGTGGGCAATGAGCAGTTCTTC
TRBJ2-3 18 NA TRBD1 TRBV7-9 CASSTTTPGQGAWDTQYF TGTGCCAGCAGCACTACCACTCCGGGACAGGGGGCTTGGGATACGCAGTATTTT
TRBJ2-2 18 NA TRBD1 TRBV5-6 CASSPLGLADRSTGELFF TGTGCCAGCAGCCCCCTGGGCCTTGCGGACAGGTCCACCGGGGAGCTGTTTTTT
TRBJ2-7 17 NA TRBD1 TRBV11-2 CASSLLGAGTGRNEQYF TGTGCCAGCAGCCTCCTAGGGGCCGGGACAGGGAGGAACGAGCAGTACTTC
TRBJ2-4 19 few TRBD2 TRBV18 CASSPPGLAGVLTKNIQYF TGTGCCAGCTCACCACCGGGACTAGCGGGAGTCTTGACCAAAAACATTCAGTACTTC
TRBJ2-4 12 NA NA TRBV5-1 CASSFEGRVQYF TGCGCCAGCAGCTTTGAAGGGCGAGTTCAGTACTTC
TRBJ2-2 16 NA NA TRBV9 CASSSTTGLSTGELFF TGTGCCAGCAGCTCCACCACAGGTTTGAGCACCGGGGAGCTGTTTTTT
TRBJ1-2 13 NA NA TRBV9 CASSPDSNYGYTF TGTGCCAGCAGCCCGGACAGTAACTATGGCTACACCTTC
TRBJ2-3 16 NA TRBD2 TRBV25-1 CASSDPREGGTDTQYF TGTGCCAGCAGTGACCCCCGGGAGGGGGGCACAGATACGCAGTATTTT
TRBJ2-3 14 NA NA TRBV5-1 CASSGTRKTDTQYF TGCGCCAGCAGCGGGACTCGGAAAACAGATACGCAGTATTTT
TRBJ1-5 15 NA NA TRBV30 CAWSVRWGSDQPQHF TGTGCCTGGAGTGTACGGTGGGGTTCCGATCAGCCCCAGCATTTT
TRBJ2-7 13 NA NA TRBV28 CASSLGPYYEQYF TGTGCCAGCAGTCTAGGCCCCTACTACGAGCAGTACTTC
TRBJ2-5 14 NA TRBD2 TRBV4-2 CASSQELAGETQYF TGTGCCAGCAGCCAAGAACTAGCGGGAGAGACCCAGTACTTC
TRBJ2-1 14 NA TRBD1 TRBV19 CASSLRTGYNEQFF TGTGCCAGTAGTTTGCGGACAGGGTACAATGAGCAGTTCTTC
TRBJ2-7 12 NA NA TRBV7-9 CASSLLGGGTYF TGTGCCAGCAGCTTACTTGGTGGGGGGACGTACTTC
TRBJ2-1 13 NA NA TRBV4-1 CASSQERGVGQFF TGCGCCAGCAGCCAAGAGCGTGGTGTGGGGCAGTTCTTC
TRBJ2-2 15 NA NA TRBV5-1 CASSFTGTNTGELFF TGCGCCAGCAGCTTTACAGGGACTAACACCGGGGAGCTGTTTTTT
TRBJ2-7 13 NA NA TRBV7-2 CASSPTPSYEQYF TGTGCCAGCAGCCCCACCCCATCCTACGAGCAGTACTTC
TRBJ2-7 13 NA TRBD1 TRBV29-1 CSVNGDRGYEQYF TGCAGCGTGAATGGGGACAGGGGTTACGAGCAGTACTTC
TRBJ1-1 13 NA NA TRBV5-3 CASRSNSNTEAFF TGTGCCAGCAGGAGCAATTCGAACACTGAAGCTTTCTTT
TRBJ1-1 13 NA NA TRBV9 CASSVLQGPEAFF TGTGCCAGCAGCGTGCTACAGGGACCAGAAGCTTTCTTT
TRBJ1-2 13 NA NA TRBV2 CASSETREDGYTF TGTGCCAGCAGTGAAACTAGGGAGGATGGCTACACCTTC
TRBJ1-1 14 NA TRBD1 TRBV7-2 CASSSRTGSTEAFF TGTGCCAGCAGCTCCCGGACAGGGAGCACTGAAGCTTTCTTT
TRBJ1-2 14 NA TRBD1 TRBV28 CAAETGGYDYGYTF TGTGCTGCCGAAACAGGGGGCTATGACTATGGCTACACCTTC
TRBJ1-2 13 NA NA TRBV18 CASSRDGVYGYTF TGTGCCAGCTCACGGGACGGGGTCTATGGCTACACCTTC
TRBJ2-4 14 once TRBD1 TRBV5-6 CASSSDRGRGIQYF TGTGCCAGCAGCTCGGACAGGGGGCGCGGCATTCAGTACTTC
TRBJ2-7 18 NA TRBD2 TRBV7-9 CASSLAQTSGRTSYEQYF TGTGCCAGCAGCCTAGCCCAGACTAGCGGGAGAACCTCCTACGAGCAGTACTTC